Listed here are 8 T cell receptor beta chains from one sample, sequenced in a study of blood T cell repertoires in COVID-19. Here immunoSEQ multiplex PCR was the method, and the copy in TCRdb shows in-frame clones only, minus some. The data show roughly 86,000 clones, roughly 91% seen once. Sequencing input: peripheral blood. The source is a woman aged 50 to 65 in a cohort sampled during active COVID-19.

The rearrangement uses TRBV3-1 (or the pseudogene TRBV3-2) and TRBJ2-3; TRBD2 agrees at 16 bases. The V gene end was trimmed by 2 bases and the J gene end by 5 bases; junction bases not matched to a gene: 7. The CDR3 sequence is 18 residues long. Germline V gene lookup returns CDR1 LGHDT and CDR2 YNNKEL (reference sequence). CDR3 sequence: CASSQNPGLAGGGDTQYF. The CDR3, as DNA: TGTGCCAGCAGCCAAAATCCGGGACTAGCGGGAGGGGGAGATACGCAGTATTTT.

This rearrangement joins TRBV6-5 to TRBJ1-2, with D maybe TRBD1 (6 bases). The V and J ends lost 11 bases and 5 bases respectively, with 21 bases between them. From germline, CDR1 is MNHEY and CDR2 SVGAGI. The CDR3 covers 14 residues. As DNA, the CDR3 is TGTGCCGTATCAAGGGGCAGGGGAGATTATGGCTACACCTTC. Its translation is CAVSRGRGDYGYTF.

The CDR3 sequence: CASTWGGSNQPQHF. The DNA of the CDR3 is TGTGCCAGCACGTGGGGAGGGAGCAATCAGCCCCAGCATTTT. The chain employs TRBV6-5 and TRBJ1-5; D not resolved. The ends were cut back, 7 bases at V and 1 base at J, with 11 bases in the middle. Germline V gives CDR1 MNHEY, CDR2 SVGAGI. The CDR3 totals 14 residues.

The rearrangement links TRBV5-1 to TRBJ1-4; 8 bases line up with TRBD1. V trimming: 5 bases; J trimming: 4 bases; junction bases outside the gene matches: 4. The germline V gene encodes CDR1 SGHRS and CDR2 YFSETQ. The CDR3 is 14 amino acids. CDR3 bases: TGCGCCAGCAGACCGGGACAGGTTAATGAAAAACTGTTTTTT. Translating gives CASRPGQVNEKLFF.

This chain connects TRBV6-5 to TRBJ1-3; the D is unclear. The CDR3 has 13 residues. V shed 6 bases and J shed 7 bases, with 13 bases lying between them. CDR1 and CDR2 (germline): MNHEY, SVGAGI. CDR3 sequence (DNA): TGTGCCAGCAGCCCCCTCATCGGGAACACCATATATTTT. Amino acids: CASSPLIGNTIYF.

This clone showed up just once. The chain combines TRBV28 with TRBJ1-4; TRBD1 matches at 8 bases. With 6 bases clipped from V and 6 bases from J, the junction kept 6 bases outside the gene matches. The CDR3 is made up of 14 amino acids. The germline V gene has CDR1 MDHEN and CDR2 SYDVKM. The CDR3 region is CASSQQGGDEKLFF. CDR3 nucleotides: TGTGCCAGCAGCCAACAGGGGGGAGATGAAAAACTGTTTTTT.

In DNA form, the CDR3 reads TGTGCCAGCAGCCGCGGGACAGGAAATTTGAACACTGAAGCTTTCTTT. It codes for CASSRGTGNLNTEAFF. The chain carries TRBV5-4 and TRBJ1-1; the match to TRBD1 covers 8 bases. V was clipped by 4 bases and J by 0 bases; unmatched bases: 8. Germline CDR1 is SGHNT and CDR2 is YYREEE (reference sequence). The CDR3 is 16 residues long.

The chain links TRBV18 to TRBJ2-1, with 10 bases matching TRBD2. The V and J ends lost 1 base and 5 bases, in that order; junction bases with no gene match: 8. CDR1 and CDR2 from the germline V gene are KGHSH and LQKENI. The CDR3 contains 17 residues. The CDR3 region has the DNA TGTGCCAGCTCACCACGTTCGACACTAGCGGGGAACAATGAGCAGTTCTTC. Protein: CASSPRSTLAGNNEQFF.